A selection of T cell receptor beta chains follows, all from one sample in a study of CD8 T cells in Susac syndrome. TCRdb processed the immunoSEQ multiplex PCR reads anew with MiXCR; each CDR3 protein has one entry. The sample lists around 200,000 distinct CDR3 sequences; 90% to 97% were seen once. The sample comprised CD4+ T cells from PBMCs. These receptors originate from a human donor with Susac syndrome. Both conserved end residues are part of each CDR3. Fields, in order: V gene, D gene, J gene, clone size, CDR3 protein, CDR3 DNA. A D gene is named only where the DNA matches it firmly. Size is stated for part of the rows, as once, few or many counts, or as a class when the clone is expanded.

TRBV29-1	.	TRBJ2-5	.	CSVEGLRSETQYF	TGCAGCGTTGAAGGACTCCGTAGTGAGACCCAGTACTTC
TRBV7-9	TRBD2	TRBJ2-3	.	CAGHRGLAGGPRPQYF	TGTGCCGGACATAGAGGACTAGCGGGGGGGCCTAGGCCGCAGTATTTT
TRBV11-3	.	TRBJ2-3	.	CASSSPSTDTQYF	TGTGCCAGCAGCTCCCCTAGCACAGATACGCAGTATTTT
TRBV27	TRBD2	TRBJ2-7	.	CASSRLAGGSSYEQYF	TGTGCCAGCAGCCGACTAGCGGGCGGCAGCTCCTACGAGCAGTACTTC
TRBV20-1	.	TRBJ2-1	.	CSARDLRWGEQFF	TGCAGTGCTAGAGATCTACGGTGGGGAGAGCAGTTCTTC
TRBV4-1	.	TRBJ2-1	.	CASSSTPSSNEQFF	TGCGCCAGCAGCTCAACGCCCAGCAGCAATGAGCAGTTCTTC
TRBV20-1	.	TRBJ1-3	.	CSASDRNTGNTIYF	TGCAGTGCCTCCGACAGAAATACTGGAAACACCATATATTTT
TRBV30	.	TRBJ1-2	.	CAWRALDLTYGYTF	TGTGCCTGGAGGGCCCTGGACCTTACCTATGGCTACACCTTC
TRBV9	TRBD1	TRBJ2-7	.	CASGQAGPYEQYF	TGTGCCAGCGGACAGGCCGGACCCTACGAGCAGTACTTC
TRBV19	TRBD2	TRBJ2-4	.	CASTQRGTKNIQYF	TGTGCCAGTACTCAGCGGGGGACCAAAAACATTCAGTACTTC
TRBV12-3/TRBV12-4	TRBD1	TRBJ1-2	.	CASSGQENYGYTF	TGTGCCAGCAGCGGACAGGAAAATTATGGCTACACCTTC
TRBV7-9	TRBD2	TRBJ2-2	.	CASRYLGLAGLTGELFF	TGTGCCAGCAGATACCTGGGACTAGCGGGGTTAACCGGGGAGCTGTTTTTT
TRBV27	TRBD2	TRBJ2-7	once	CASSPISRLLGTSSYEQYF	TGTGCCAGCAGTCCAATATCCCGATTATTGGGGACTAGCTCCTACGAGCAGTACTTC
TRBV24-1	.	TRBJ2-5	.	CATSDRTAPETQYF	TGTGCCACCAGTGATCGGACAGCCCCAGAGACCCAGTACTTC
TRBV10-3	.	TRBJ2-7	.	CAIGAMYEQYF	TGTGCCATCGGGGCGATGTACGAGCAGTACTTC
TRBV28	.	TRBJ2-3	.	CASSPPRSSDTQYF	TGTGCCAGCAGTCCCCCCCGCAGTTCAGATACGCAGTATTTT
TRBV18	.	TRBJ2-2	.	CASSPPQSAYGELFF	TGTGCCAGCTCACCACCTCAAAGCGCGTACGGGGAGCTGTTTTTT
TRBV11-2	TRBD2	TRBJ2-5	.	CASSPTQRGTSRETQYF	TGTGCCAGCAGCCCAACCCAGCGGGGGACCTCCCGAGAGACCCAGTACTTC
TRBV6-5	.	TRBJ1-5	once	CASSYSTNQPQHF	TGTGCCAGCAGTTACTCGACGAATCAGCCCCAGCATTTT
TRBV6-4	.	TRBJ2-3	.	CASSRGSTDTQYF	TGTGCCAGTAGTCGGGGAAGCACAGATACGCAGTATTTT
TRBV18	TRBD2	TRBJ2-1	.	CASSPPSGYNEQFF	TGTGCCAGCTCACCGCCTAGCGGGTACAATGAGCAGTTCTTC
TRBV19	.	TRBJ1-2	.	CASSFRGQSTYGYTF	TGTGCCAGTAGTTTCCGCGGACAGTCAACCTATGGCTACACCTTC
TRBV7-2	.	TRBJ2-7	.	CASSLMSGYYEQYF	TGTGCCAGCAGCTTAATGTCAGGGTACTACGAGCAGTACTTC
TRBV12-5	.	TRBJ1-5	.	CASGRWGSNQPQHF	TGTGCTAGTGGTCGTTGGGGAAGCAATCAGCCCCAGCATTTT
TRBV4-1	TRBD2	TRBJ2-3	.	CASSHAPLGGGVDTQYF	TGCGCCAGCAGCCACGCCCCTCTAGGCGGGGGGGTGGATACGCAGTATTTT
TRBV10-3	TRBD2	TRBJ2-3	.	CAIRSGGSSKATSTDTQYF	TGTGCCATCAGATCGGGAGGGAGCTCCAAGGCCACAAGCACAGATACGCAGTATTTT